The 32 T cell receptor beta chains below were found in one sample sequenced in a study of T cell responses to AZD1222 COVID-19 vaccine. Sequencing was performed with immunoSEQ multiplex PCR; in TCRdb, only in-frame clones are kept and a portion is missing. The sample has 45,000 to 55,000 clones; more than 65% are singletons. The sequencing used peripheral blood, collected on day 0 of MenACWY control vaccination. All receptors come from an adult in good health.

This clone appeared a few times. The chain carries TRBV12-5 and TRBJ2-1; possibly TRBD2 for D (6 bases). Trimming took off 6 bases at V and 4 bases at J, with 16 bases between the two ends. Germline loops: CDR1 LGHNT, CDR2 FRNRAP. This CDR3 spans 15 amino acids. Here the CDR3 reads CASGAPGDSYNEQFF. The CDR3 bases are TGTGCTAGTGGGGCTCCGGGGGACTCATACAATGAGCAGTTCTTC.

This clone was recorded only once. This rearrangement joins TRBV3-1 (or the pseudogene TRBV3-2) to TRBJ1-4; D may be TRBD1 (6 bases). Germline loops: CDR1 LGHDT, CDR2 YNNKEL (reference sequence). CDR3 length: 16 amino acids. Trimming cost V 0 bases and J 11 bases, with 19 bases left between them. The CDR3 reads CASSQDPGGLLGKLFF. The CDR3 DNA is TGTGCCAGCAGCCAAGATCCGGGGGGGCTTCTGGGCAAACTGTTTTTT.

This rearrangement joins TRBV19 to TRBJ1-2, with D possibly TRBD1 on 6 matching bases. The germline V gene encodes CDR1 LNHDA and CDR2 SQIVND (reference sequence). The CDR3 sequence is 18 residues long. V lost 4 bases to trimming and J lost 2 bases, with 23 bases between them. CDR3 protein: CASSTTGQILTLNYGYTF. The DNA for the CDR3 is TGTGCCAGTAGTACCACTGGACAGATTCTGACACTGAACTATGGCTACACCTTC.

The rearrangement joins TRBV30 to TRBJ1-3, with unresolved D. From germline, CDR1 is GTSNPN and CDR2 SVGIG (reference sequence). V was cut by 2 bases and J by 2 bases, with 10 bases left in between. This CDR3 has 14 residues. Written as DNA, the CDR3 is TGTGCCTGGAGTATGGGCTTAACTGGAAACACCATATATTTT. Its translation is CAWSMGLTGNTIYF.

This chain uses TRBV15 with TRBJ2-2, with TRBD2 identical over 12 bases. Germline V gene data show CDR1 as LNHNV and CDR2 as YYDKDF (reference sequence). V was pared by 3 bases and J by 5 bases, with 16 bases of the junction left unmatched. The CDR3 runs 20 residues. The CDR3: CATSSYTASGGAGSTGELFF. The CDR3 DNA sequence: TGTGCCACCAGCAGCTATACGGCTAGCGGGGGGGCCGGGAGTACCGGGGAGCTGTTTTTT.

The V and J genes are TRBV11-3 and TRBJ2-3; TRBD2 agrees at 8 bases. The V gene's germline CDR1 is SGHNT and CDR2 YENEEA. After removal of 5 bases from V and 0 bases from J, the junction contained 4 bases not matched to a gene. This CDR3 is 15 amino acids long. DNA for the CDR3: TGTGCCAGCAGCCTAAGCGGGGGTAGCACAGATACGCAGTATTTT. Amino acid sequence: CASSLSGGSTDTQYF.

V and J are TRBV5-1 and TRBJ1-1, with D perhaps TRBD1 (5 bases). The germline gives CDR1 SGHRS, CDR2 YFSETQ. This CDR3 contains 13 residues. V lost 1 base to trimming and J lost 5 bases, with 9 bases between them. Here the CDR3 reads CASSLMGGTEAFF. The CDR3 coding sequence is TGCGCCAGCAGCTTGATGGGGGGTACTGAAGCTTTCTTT.

This clone showed up just once. The chain carries TRBV7-9 and TRBJ1-1, with 7 bases aligning to TRBD1. Unmatched junction bases numbered 7, after V lost 5 bases and J lost 1 base. The length of the CDR3 is 15 residues. Per the germline V gene, CDR1 is SEHNR and CDR2 is FQNEAQ (reference sequence). The CDR3 is CASSPLGTENTEAFF. The CDR3 coding sequence is TGTGCCAGCAGCCCCCTGGGGACAGAGAACACTGAAGCTTTCTTT. The variable domain in full, with the rest retrieved from reference TRBV7-9 and TRBJ1-1, is DTGVSQNPRHKITKRGQNVTFRCDPISEHNRLYWYRQTLGQGPEFLTYFQNEAQLEKSRLLSDRFSAERPKGSFSTLEIQRTEQGDSAMYLCASSPLGTENTEAFFGQGTRLTVV.

The rearrangement links TRBV6-5 to TRBJ2-2; TRBD2 matches 7 bases. The germline gives CDR1 MNHEY, CDR2 SVGAGI. This CDR3 has 13 amino acids. Unmatched junction bases numbered 8, after V lost 7 bases and J lost 9 bases. CDR3 loop: CASTPLASRELFF. As DNA, the CDR3 is TGTGCCAGCACCCCACTAGCGTCCAGGGAGCTGTTTTTT.

This clone came up a few times. The gene calls are TRBV14 and TRBJ1-2; TRBD1 is a possible D gene (5 bases). The germline V gene has CDR1 SGHDN and CDR2 FVKESK. The CDR3 runs to 18 residues. The V end was cut by 0 bases, the J end by 2 bases, with 19 bases between. The CDR3 nucleotides are TGTGCCAGCAGCCAAGATGGAGTCAGGGCGGATCGAAACTATGGCTACACCTTC. Encoded protein: CASSQDGVRADRNYGYTF.

This clone was seen just once. The chain joins TRBV4-2 to TRBJ2-3; 8 bases agree with TRBD2. The CDR3 has 14 amino acids. Germline V gene sequence: CDR1 LGHNA, CDR2 YNFKEQ. J lost 10 bases, V lost 3 bases, and 9 bases had no gene match. The CDR3, as DNA: TGTGCCAGCAGCCATACAGGGACTAGTGGGGCGCAGTATTTT. Its translation is CASSHTGTSGAQYF.

The chain uses TRBV7-9 and TRBJ2-7, with a tentative D call TRBD2 (5 bases). The CDR3 consists of 16 residues. The germline gives CDR1 SEHNR, CDR2 FQNEAQ (reference sequence). Trimming stripped 3 bases from V and 7 bases from J, with 22 bases between. CDR3 protein: CASSFHAPPGSREQYF. Written as DNA, the CDR3 is TGTGCCAGCAGCTTCCATGCGCCCCCGGGATCCCGGGAGCAGTACTTC.

CDR3 DNA: TGCGCCAGCAGCTTCGAAACAGGGGGCCGGAGGGGTAATTCACCCCTCCACTTT. This sequence encodes CASSFETGGRRGNSPLHF. The rearrangement joins TRBV5-1 to TRBJ1-6, with 9 bases fitting TRBD1. The CDR3 is made up of 18 amino acids. Germline V gene lookup returns CDR1 SGHRS and CDR2 YFSETQ. J lost 6 bases, V lost 2 bases, and 12 bases had no gene match.

The rearrangement joins TRBV3-1 (or the pseudogene TRBV3-2) to TRBJ1-3; D is undetermined. This CDR3 is 13 amino acids long. The V end was cut by 6 bases, the J end by 1 base, with 7 bases between. Germline CDR1 reads LGHDT; CDR2 reads YNNKEL (reference sequence). The chain's CDR3 is CASRVNSGNTIYF. Written as DNA, the CDR3 is TGTGCCAGCAGAGTAAATTCTGGAAACACCATATATTTT.

This chain connects TRBV1 to TRBJ2-5; the table calls TRBD1, which could not be checked here. TRBV1 constitutes a pseudogene. CDR3 length equals 20 residues. CDR3 region: CTSSQNVGGDRDVSRETQYF. As DNA, the CDR3 is TGCACCAGCAGCCAAAACGTGGGGGGGGACAGGGATGTATCCCGAGAGACCCAGTACTTC.

This clone occurred once. This chain connects TRBV29-1 to TRBJ2-3; TRBD2 matches 10 bases. CDR1 and CDR2 from the germline V gene are SQVTM and ANQGSEA. The ends lost 4 bases at V and 4 bases at J; junction bases unmatched: 8. The CDR3 extends over 15 amino acids. The CDR3 sequence: CSVALAGGRADTQYF. DNA for the CDR3: TGCAGCGTTGCCTTAGCGGGGGGACGAGCAGATACGCAGTATTTT.

The chain couples TRBV25-1 to TRBJ2-6; 7 nucleotides match TRBD1. Looked up from germline, CDR1 is MGHDK and CDR2 is SYGVNS. V shed 2 bases and J 2 bases; nucleotides not matched to a gene: 3. The CDR3 totals 16 residues. CDR3 coding DNA: TGTGCCAGCAGTGAAACACAGGGGACTGGGGCCAACGTCCTGACTTTC. Translating gives CASSETQGTGANVLTF.

The CDR3 loop is CASGLPRGSLAGVVVGEQFF. The CDR3 DNA follows: TGTGCTAGTGGTTTGCCCCGGGGATCACTAGCGGGAGTGGTTGTTGGTGAGCAGTTCTTC. The chain couples TRBV12-5 to TRBJ2-1; 11 bases align to TRBD2. The CDR3 is 20 residues long. The V and J ends lost 2 bases and 9 bases, in that order; junction bases with no gene match: 21. CDR1 is LGHNT, CDR2 FRNRAP, per germline.

By share, this clone ranks as medium-sized. CDR3 amino acids: CASSPRTQGDYGYTF. DNA for the CDR3: TGTGCCAGCAGTCCCAGGACTCAAGGGGACTATGGCTACACCTTC. The V and J genes are TRBV27 and TRBJ1-2; TRBD1 might be the D (5 bases). This CDR3 has 15 amino acids. CDR1 MNHEY and CDR2 SMNVEV come from the germline V gene (reference sequence). V was trimmed by 5 bases and J by 3 bases, leaving 16 bases between them.

The chain joins TRBV6-4 to TRBJ2-1, with 10 bases that match TRBD2. The germline CDR1 and CDR2 sequences are MRHNA and SNTAGT. The CDR3 runs 15 residues. Trimming cost V 6 bases and J 4 bases; bases outside gene matches: 6. CDR3 region: CASSPLAGDYNEQFF. DNA of the CDR3: TGTGCCAGCAGCCCCCTAGCGGGGGATTACAATGAGCAGTTCTTC.

The chain combines TRBV5-1 with TRBJ2-1; 10 bases line up with TRBD2. This CDR3 has 15 residues. The V and J ends lost 4 bases and 9 bases, in that order; junction bases with no gene match: 10. Germline CDR1 reads SGHRS; CDR2 reads YFSETQ. The CDR3 nucleotides are TGCGCCAGCAGCCCCGGGGCTAGCGGGAGAGGTGAGCAGTTCTTC. Translated, it gives CASSPGASGRGEQFF.

This chain joins TRBV6-5 and TRBJ1-5; unclear D gene. Germline loops: CDR1 MNHEY, CDR2 SVGAGI. Deletions cut 7 bases from V and 7 bases from J, with 11 bases between. The CDR3 runs 12 residues. In DNA, the CDR3 is TGTGCCAGCAAGTGGGAGTACCAGCCCCAGCATTTT. Translation: CASKWEYQPQHF.

A remark on this clone: This CDR3 is also generated by other DNA sequences in the sample. The rearrangement uses TRBV2 and TRBJ1-5; D not resolved. Germline values: CDR1 SNHLY, CDR2 FYNNEI. V shed 6 bases and J shed 3 bases, with 21 bases lying between them. The CDR3 is 17 amino acids. The chain's CDR3 is CASRRRESDGLNQPQHF. For the CDR3, the DNA is TGTGCCAGCAGACGGCGGGAATCGGACGGACTCAATCAGCCCCAGCATTTT.

The rearrangement uses TRBV6-5 and TRBJ2-7; D uncertain. Trimming cost V 2 bases and J 2 bases, with 16 bases left between them. The V gene's germline CDR1 is MNHEY and CDR2 SVGAGI. The CDR3 is 16 residues long. The CDR3 region is CASSYKFGNLPYEQYF. The CDR3 DNA reads TGTGCCAGCAGTTACAAATTCGGCAATCTGCCCTACGAGCAGTACTTC.

The rearrangement uses TRBV24-1 and TRBJ2-7; D is perhaps TRBD1 (6 bases). This CDR3 is 16 amino acids long. Germline V CDR1 and CDR2: KGHDR, SFDVKD. The V end was cut by 4 bases, the J end by 0 bases, with 15 bases between. CDR3 bases: TGTGCCACCAGTGACCCCGGACAGCGCTACTCCTACGAGCAGTACGTC. It is translated as CATSDPGQRYSYEQYV.

This rearrangement joins TRBV5-4 to TRBJ2-2; 7 nucleotides agree with TRBD1. With 4 bases clipped from V and 4 bases from J, the junction kept 7 bases outside the gene matches. The CDR3 spans 15 residues. The germline CDR1 and CDR2 sequences are SGHNT and YYREEE (reference sequence). The CDR3 here is CASSIGTAATGELFF. The DNA of the CDR3 is TGTGCCAGCAGCATCGGGACAGCGGCCACCGGGGAGCTGTTTTTT.

The rearrangement uses TRBV18 and TRBJ1-1; no firm D call. The germline CDR1 and CDR2 sequences are KGHSH and LQKENI. V was cut by 5 bases and J by 2 bases, with 27 bases left in between. This CDR3 spans 19 amino acids. The CDR3 loop is CASSAMDLGVRRINTEAFF. The DNA for the CDR3 is TGTGCCAGCTCAGCCATGGATCTCGGAGTAAGGCGCATAAACACTGAAGCTTTCTTT.

This clone was seen only a few times. This chain links TRBV28 with TRBJ1-2, with D perhaps TRBD1 (5 bases). The CDR3 spans 12 residues. V dropped 3 bases and J dropped 7 bases, with 9 bases sitting between them. Per germline, CDR1 MDHEN and CDR2 SYDVKM. CDR3 sequence: CASSFRGGGYTF. CDR3 coding DNA: TGTGCCAGCAGTTTCCGGGGCGGTGGCTACACCTTC.

The table lists this clone with a count of one. CDR3: CASSPTGHHYNSPLHF. CDR3 in DNA: TGTGCCAGCAGTCCGACAGGGCACCACTATAATTCACCCCTCCACTTT. The rearrangement links TRBV27 to TRBJ1-6, with TRBD1 identical over 7 bases. The V segment lost 5 bases and the J segment 3 bases; nucleotides outside the gene matches: 7. The CDR3 sequence is 16 residues long. Germline CDR1 reads MNHEY; CDR2 reads SMNVEV (reference sequence).

This chain uses TRBV27 with TRBJ1-1; 9 bases fit TRBD1. Per germline, CDR1 MNHEY and CDR2 SMNVEV (reference sequence). The CDR3 length is 15 residues. V was pared by 5 bases and J by 1 base, with 5 bases of the junction left unmatched. The CDR3 region has the DNA TGTGCCAGCAGTCCGCGACAGGGGGGGAACACTGAAGCTTTCTTT. Amino acids: CASSPRQGGNTEAFF.

The V call is TRBV2, the J call TRBJ2-3; 9 bases fit TRBD1. Germline CDR1 and CDR2: SNHLY and FYNNEI. The CDR3 sequence is 14 residues long. Trimming took 7 bases from V and 4 from J; bases not matched to a gene: 6. The CDR3 sequence is CASTRTGAADTQYF. The CDR3 DNA follows: TGTGCCAGCACCCGGACAGGGGCAGCAGATACGCAGTATTTT.

The rearrangement uses TRBV6-5 and TRBJ2-5, with D hard to call. This CDR3 has 11 amino acids. V was trimmed by 7 bases and J by 4 bases, leaving 7 bases between them. CDR1 is MNHEY and CDR2 is SVGAGI in the germline V gene. CDR3 sequence (DNA): TGTGCCAGCATCCAAGGAGAGACCCAGTACTTC. Its translation is CASIQGETQYF.